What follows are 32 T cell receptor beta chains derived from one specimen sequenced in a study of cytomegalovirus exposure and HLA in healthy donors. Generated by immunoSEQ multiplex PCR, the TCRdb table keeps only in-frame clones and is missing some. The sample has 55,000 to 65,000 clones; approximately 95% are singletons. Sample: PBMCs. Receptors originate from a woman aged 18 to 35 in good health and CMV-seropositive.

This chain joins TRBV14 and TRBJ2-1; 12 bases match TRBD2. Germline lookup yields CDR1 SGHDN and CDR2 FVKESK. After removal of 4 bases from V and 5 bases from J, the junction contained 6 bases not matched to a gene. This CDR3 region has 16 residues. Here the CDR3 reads CASSPRGLAGHNEQFF. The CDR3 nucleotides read TGTGCCAGCAGCCCCAGAGGACTAGCGGGACACAATGAGCAGTTCTTC. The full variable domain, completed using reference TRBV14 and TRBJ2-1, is EAGVTQFPSHSVIEKGQTVTLRCDPISGHDNLYWYRRVMGKEIKFLLHFVKESKQDESGMPNNRFLAERTGGTYSTLKVQPAELEDSGVYFCASSPRGLAGHNEQFFGPGTRLTVL.

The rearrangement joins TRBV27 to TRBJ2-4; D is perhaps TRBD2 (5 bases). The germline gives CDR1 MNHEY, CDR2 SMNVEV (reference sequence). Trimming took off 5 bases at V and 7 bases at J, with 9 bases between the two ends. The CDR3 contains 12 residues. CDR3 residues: CASSNGLNIQYF. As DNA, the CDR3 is TGTGCCAGCAGTAACGGACTGAACATTCAGTACTTC.

The CDR3 reads CASSLGGGGEQFF. The CDR3 nucleotides read TGCGCCAGCAGCTTGGGAGGCGGGGGTGAGCAGTTCTTC. This sequence joins TRBV5-1 and TRBJ2-1, with 7 bases fitting TRBD2. The V and J ends lost 0 bases and 9 bases, in that order; junction bases with no gene match: 3. The CDR3 totals 13 residues. Germline CDR1 reads SGHRS; CDR2 reads YFSETQ.

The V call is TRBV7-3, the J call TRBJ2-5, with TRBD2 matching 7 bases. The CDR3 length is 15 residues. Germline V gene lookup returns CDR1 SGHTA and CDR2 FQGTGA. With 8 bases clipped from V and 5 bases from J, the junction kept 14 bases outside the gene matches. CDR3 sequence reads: CASARESGRGETQYF. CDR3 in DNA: TGTGCCAGCGCCAGGGAAAGCGGGCGGGGGGAGACCCAGTACTTC.

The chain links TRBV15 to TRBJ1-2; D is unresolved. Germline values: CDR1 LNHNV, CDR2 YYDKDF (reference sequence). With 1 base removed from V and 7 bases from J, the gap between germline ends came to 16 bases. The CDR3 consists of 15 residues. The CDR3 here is CATSRGLEEPGGYTF. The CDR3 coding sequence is TGTGCCACCAGCAGAGGTCTGGAGGAACCGGGTGGCTACACCTTC.

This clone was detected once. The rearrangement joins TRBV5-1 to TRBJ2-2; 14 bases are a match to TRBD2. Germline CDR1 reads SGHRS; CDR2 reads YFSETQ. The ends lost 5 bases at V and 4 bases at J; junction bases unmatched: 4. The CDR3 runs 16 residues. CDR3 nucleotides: TGCGCCAGCAGGACTAGCGGGAGGGAGGCCACCGGGGAGCTGTTTTTT. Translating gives CASRTSGREATGELFF. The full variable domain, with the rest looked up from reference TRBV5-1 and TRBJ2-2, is KAGVTQTPRYLIKTRGQQVTLSCSPISGHRSVSWYQQTPGQGLQFLFEYFSETQRNKGNFPGRFSGRQFSNSRSEMNVSTLELGDSALYLCASRTSGREATGELFFGEGSRLTVL.

The CDR3 DNA follows: TGTGCCAGCAGTCAGACTAGCGGGAGCTCCTACGAGCAGTACTTC. This encodes CASSQTSGSSYEQYF. This chain links TRBV7-2 with TRBJ2-7; 12 bases map to TRBD2. The CDR3 length is 15 residues. Germline CDR1 is SGHTA and CDR2 is FQGNSA. Trimming took 6 bases from V and 0 from J; bases not matched to a gene: 3.

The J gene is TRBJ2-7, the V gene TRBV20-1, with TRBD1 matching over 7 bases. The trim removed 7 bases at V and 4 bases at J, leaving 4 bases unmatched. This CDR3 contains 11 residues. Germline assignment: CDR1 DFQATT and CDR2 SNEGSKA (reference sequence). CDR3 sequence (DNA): TGCAGTGGAGACAGGGCATACGAGCAGTACTTC. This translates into CSGDRAYEQYF.

The CDR3 DNA reads as TGCAGTGCCAATAGCAATCAGCCCCAGCATTTT. This encodes CSANSNQPQHF. The rearrangement uses TRBV20-1 and TRBJ1-5, with D hard to call. Germline-derived CDR1 and CDR2 are DFQATT and SNEGSKA (reference sequence). CDR3 length equals 11 residues. Trimming took off 6 bases at V and 0 bases at J, with 3 bases between the two ends.

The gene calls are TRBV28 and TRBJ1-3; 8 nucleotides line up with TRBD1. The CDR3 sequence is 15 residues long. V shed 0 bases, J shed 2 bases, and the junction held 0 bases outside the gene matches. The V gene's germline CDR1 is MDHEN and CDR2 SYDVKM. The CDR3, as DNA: TGTGCCAGCAGTTTATGGACAGGGGCTGGAAACACCATATATTTT. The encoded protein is CASSLWTGAGNTIYF.

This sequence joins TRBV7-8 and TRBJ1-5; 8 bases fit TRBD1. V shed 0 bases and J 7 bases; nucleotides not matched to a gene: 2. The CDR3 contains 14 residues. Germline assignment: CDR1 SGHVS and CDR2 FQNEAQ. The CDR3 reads CASSLADRAQPQHF. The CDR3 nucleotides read TGTGCCAGCAGCTTAGCGGACAGGGCCCAGCCCCAGCATTTT.

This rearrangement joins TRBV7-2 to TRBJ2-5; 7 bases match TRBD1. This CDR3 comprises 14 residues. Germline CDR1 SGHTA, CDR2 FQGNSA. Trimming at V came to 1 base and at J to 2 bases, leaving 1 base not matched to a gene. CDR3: CASSLGGQQETQYF. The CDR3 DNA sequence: TGTGCCAGCAGCTTAGGGGGACAGCAAGAGACCCAGTACTTC. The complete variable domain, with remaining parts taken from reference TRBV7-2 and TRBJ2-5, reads GAGVSQSPSNKVTEKGKDVELRCDPISGHTALYWYRQSLGQGLEFLIYFQGNSAPDKSGLPSDRFSAERTGGSVSTLTIQRTQQEDSAVYLCASSLGGQQETQYFGPGTRLLVL.

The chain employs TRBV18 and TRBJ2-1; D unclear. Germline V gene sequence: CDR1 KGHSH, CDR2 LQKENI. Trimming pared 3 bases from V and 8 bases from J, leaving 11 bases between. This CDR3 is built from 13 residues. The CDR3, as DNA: TGTGCCAGCTCACCGTCCCCATCGGATGAGCAGTTCTTC. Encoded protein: CASSPSPSDEQFF.

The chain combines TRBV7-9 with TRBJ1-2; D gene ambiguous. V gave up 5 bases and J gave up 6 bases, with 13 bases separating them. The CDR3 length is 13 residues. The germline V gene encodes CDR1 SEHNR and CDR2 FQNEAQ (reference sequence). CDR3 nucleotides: TGTGCCAGCAGCCCCCAGAGGGTAGATGGCTACACCTTC. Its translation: CASSPQRVDGYTF. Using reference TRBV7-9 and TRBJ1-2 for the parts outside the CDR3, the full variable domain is DTGVSQNPRHKITKRGQNVTFRCDPISEHNRLYWYRQTLGQGPEFLTYFQNEAQLEKSRLLSDRFSAERPKGSFSTLEIQRTEQGDSAMYLCASSPQRVDGYTFGSGTRLTVV.

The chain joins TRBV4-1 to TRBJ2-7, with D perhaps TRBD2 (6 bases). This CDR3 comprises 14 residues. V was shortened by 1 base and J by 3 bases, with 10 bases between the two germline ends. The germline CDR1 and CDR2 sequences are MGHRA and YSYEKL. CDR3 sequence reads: CASSQAGLGYEQYF. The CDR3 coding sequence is TGCGCCAGCAGCCAAGCGGGACTCGGCTACGAGCAGTACTTC.

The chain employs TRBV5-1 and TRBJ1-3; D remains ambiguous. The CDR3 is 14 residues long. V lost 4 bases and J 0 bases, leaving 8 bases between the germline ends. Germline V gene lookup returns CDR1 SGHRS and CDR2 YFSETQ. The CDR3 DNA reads TGCGCCAGCAGCCTAGCCGTCTCTGGAAACACCATATATTTT. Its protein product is CASSLAVSGNTIYF.

The CDR3 DNA sequence: TGTGCCAGCACCCCCAGGGGCGGCACAGATACGCAGTATTTT. Encoded protein: CASTPRGGTDTQYF. V usage is TRBV12-1 and J usage is TRBJ2-3; the table names TRBD1, a call not compared with the DNA. TRBV12-1 is classified as a pseudogene. The CDR3 runs to 14 residues.

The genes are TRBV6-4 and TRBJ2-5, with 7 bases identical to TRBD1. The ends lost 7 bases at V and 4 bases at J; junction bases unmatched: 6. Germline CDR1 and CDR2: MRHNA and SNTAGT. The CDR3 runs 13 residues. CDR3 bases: TGTGCCAGCATACCACAGGGGAGAGAGACCCAGTACTTC. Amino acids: CASIPQGRETQYF.

Here the CDR3 reads CASSGHIGTGGGYTF. The CDR3 region has the DNA TGTGCCAGCAGTGGCCACATCGGGACAGGGGGCGGCTACACCTTC. J is TRBJ1-2 and V is TRBV28, with 12 bases aligning to TRBD1. Losses at the gene ends were 5 bases for V and 8 bases for J; bases not matched to a gene: 9. The CDR3 has 15 residues. The germline gives CDR1 MDHEN, CDR2 SYDVKM.

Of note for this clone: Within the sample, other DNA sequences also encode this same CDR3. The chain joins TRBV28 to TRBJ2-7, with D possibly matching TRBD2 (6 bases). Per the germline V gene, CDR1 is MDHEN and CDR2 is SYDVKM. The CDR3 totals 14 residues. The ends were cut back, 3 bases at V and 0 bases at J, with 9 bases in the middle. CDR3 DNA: TGTGCCAGCAGTTTTCCCGGGAGCTCCTACGAGCAGTACTTC. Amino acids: CASSFPGSSYEQYF.

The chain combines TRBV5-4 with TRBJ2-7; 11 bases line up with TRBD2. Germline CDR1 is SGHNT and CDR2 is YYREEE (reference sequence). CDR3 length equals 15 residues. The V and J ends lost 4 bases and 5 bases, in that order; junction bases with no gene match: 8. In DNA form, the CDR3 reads TGTGCCAGCAGCCCTCGGACTAGCGGGTTCGACGAGCAGTACTTC. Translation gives CASSPRTSGFDEQYF.

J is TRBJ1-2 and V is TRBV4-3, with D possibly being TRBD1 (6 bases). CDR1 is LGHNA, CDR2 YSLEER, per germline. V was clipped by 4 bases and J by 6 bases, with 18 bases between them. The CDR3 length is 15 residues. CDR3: CASSRVTGIRNGYTF. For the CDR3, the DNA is TGCGCCAGCAGCCGAGTGACAGGCATCAGAAATGGCTACACCTTC.

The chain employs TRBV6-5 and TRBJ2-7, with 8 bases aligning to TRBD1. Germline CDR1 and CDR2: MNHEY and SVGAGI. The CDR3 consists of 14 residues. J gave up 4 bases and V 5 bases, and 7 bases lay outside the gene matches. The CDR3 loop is CASSRTGINYEQYF. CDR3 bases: TGTGCCAGCAGTAGGACAGGGATTAATTACGAGCAGTACTTC.

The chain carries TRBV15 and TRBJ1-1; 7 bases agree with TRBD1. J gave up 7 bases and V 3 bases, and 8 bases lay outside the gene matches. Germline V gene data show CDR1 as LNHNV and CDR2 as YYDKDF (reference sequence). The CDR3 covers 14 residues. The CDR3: CATSSFRDSYEAFF. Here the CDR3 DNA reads TGTGCCACCAGCAGTTTCCGGGACAGCTATGAAGCTTTCTTT.

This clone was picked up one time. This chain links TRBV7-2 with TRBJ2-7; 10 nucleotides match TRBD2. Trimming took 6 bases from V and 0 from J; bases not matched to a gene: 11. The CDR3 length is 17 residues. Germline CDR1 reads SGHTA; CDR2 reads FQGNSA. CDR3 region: CASSWTSSGGVSYEQYF. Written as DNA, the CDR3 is TGTGCCAGCAGTTGGACTTCGAGCGGGGGGGTCTCCTACGAGCAGTACTTC.

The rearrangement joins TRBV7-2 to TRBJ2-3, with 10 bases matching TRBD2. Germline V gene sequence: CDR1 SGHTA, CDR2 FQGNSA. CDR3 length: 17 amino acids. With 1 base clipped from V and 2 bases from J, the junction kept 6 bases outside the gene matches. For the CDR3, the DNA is TGTGCCAGCAGCTTAGGGGGACTAGCGTCACCCACAGATACGCAGTATTTT. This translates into CASSLGGLASPTDTQYF.

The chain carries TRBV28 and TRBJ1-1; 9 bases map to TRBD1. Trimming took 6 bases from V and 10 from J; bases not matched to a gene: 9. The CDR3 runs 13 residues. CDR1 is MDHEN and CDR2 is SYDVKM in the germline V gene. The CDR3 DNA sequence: TGTGCCAGCAGCGACAGGGGGGGGGTTGCAGCTTTCTTT. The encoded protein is CASSDRGGVAAFF.

CDR3 DNA: TGTGCCAGCACCGGGACAGGGGTTTTTAGGGGGAATCAGCCCCAGCATTTT. Translated: CASTGTGVFRGNQPQHF. The gene calls are TRBV19 and TRBJ1-5; TRBD1 matches at 10 bases. CDR3 size: 17 residues. V was pared by 9 bases and J by 4 bases, with 15 bases of the junction left unmatched. The germline V gene encodes CDR1 LNHDA and CDR2 SQIVND (reference sequence). Variable domain in full (rest from reference TRBV19 and TRBJ1-5): DGGITQSPKYLFRKEGQNVTLSCEQNLNHDAMYWYRQDPGQGLRLIYYSQIVNDFQKGDIAEGYSVSREKKESFPLTVTSAQKNPTAFYLCASTGTGVFRGNQPQHFGDGTRLSIL.

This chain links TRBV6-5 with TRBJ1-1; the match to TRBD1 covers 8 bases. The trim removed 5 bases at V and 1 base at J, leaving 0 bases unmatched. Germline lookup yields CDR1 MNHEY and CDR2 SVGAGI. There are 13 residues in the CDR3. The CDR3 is CASSTGGNTEAFF. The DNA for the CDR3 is TGTGCCAGCAGTACAGGGGGGAACACTGAAGCTTTCTTT.

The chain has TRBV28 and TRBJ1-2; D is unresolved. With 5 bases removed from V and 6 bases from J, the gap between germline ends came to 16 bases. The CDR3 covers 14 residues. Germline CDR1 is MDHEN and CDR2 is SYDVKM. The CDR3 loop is CASSTLRQLDGYTF. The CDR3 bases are TGTGCCAGCAGTACACTAAGGCAGTTAGATGGCTACACCTTC.

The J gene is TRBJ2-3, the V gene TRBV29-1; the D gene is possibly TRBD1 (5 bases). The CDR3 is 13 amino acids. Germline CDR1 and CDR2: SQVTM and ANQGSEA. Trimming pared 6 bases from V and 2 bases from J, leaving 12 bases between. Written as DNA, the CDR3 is TGCAGCGTAAGACAGCCAAACACAGATACGCAGTATTTT. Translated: CSVRQPNTDTQYF.

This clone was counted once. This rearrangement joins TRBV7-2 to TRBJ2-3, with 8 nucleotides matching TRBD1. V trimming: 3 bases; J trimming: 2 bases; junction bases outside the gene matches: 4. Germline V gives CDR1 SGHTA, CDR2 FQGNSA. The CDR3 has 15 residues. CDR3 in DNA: TGTGCCAGCAGCTTCTTCCAGGGGGCCACAGATACGCAGTATTTT. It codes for CASSFFQGATDTQYF.